The next 3 T cell receptor beta chains were all read from a single sample in a study of T-cell reconstitution after alpha-beta-depleted transplantation in children. The authors prepared the TCRbeta library with unique molecular identifiers. TCRdb redid the calling of the PCR reads with MiXCR, one entry per CDR3 protein. This table holds 600,000 or so distinct CDR3 sequences, about 21% found once. The sample consisted of PBMCs, mostly from graft donor cells, taken 360 days after TCRalphabeta/CD19-depleted stem cell transplant. These receptors all stem from a boy younger than two who had a stem cell transplant for acute myeloid leukemia, so the T cells may come from the graft donor.

The rearrangement uses TRBV3-1 and TRBJ2-7, with D hard to call. This CDR3 is built from 15 residues. CDR1 and CDR2 (germline): LGHDT, YNNKEL (reference sequence). V lost 1 base and J lost 3, with 13 bases in between. The CDR3: CASSQGYQRRYEQYF. The CDR3 DNA reads TGTGCCAGCAGCCAAGGATACCAGAGGCGCTACGAGCAGTACTTC.

This rearrangement joins TRBV7-9 to TRBJ2-1; D gene uncertain. Per the germline V gene, CDR1 is SEHNR and CDR2 is FQNEAQ (reference sequence). V lost 4 bases to trimming and J lost 14 bases, with 12 bases between them. The CDR3 contains 11 residues. CDR3 protein: CASSSDAKEFF. In nucleotides, the CDR3 is TGTGCCAGCAGCTCCGATGCTAAGGAGTTCTTC.

This rearrangement joins TRBV29-1 to TRBJ2-7, with 9 bases matching TRBD1. The CDR3 sequence is 14 residues long. Unmatched junction bases numbered 9, after V lost 7 bases and J lost 2 bases. Per germline, CDR1 SQVTM and CDR2 ANQGSEA. The DNA of the CDR3 is TGCAGCGGGGGAGGGAGACAGGGGGCCTACGAGCAGTACTTC. Translation gives CSGGGRQGAYEQYF.